This T cell receptor (beta chain) stems from a study of T cell responses to AZD1222 COVID-19 vaccine. A word on this clone: Its cognate antigen is unknown.

The protocol was immunoSEQ multiplex PCR, while the TCRdb copy is restricted to in-frame clones and leaves out a portion. The sample has approximately 80,000 clones, approximately 88% seen once. Study conclusions and caveats: Clonal diversity was possibly underestimated, and white British individuals and females predominated among donors.

This specimen consisted of peripheral blood, obtained on day 0 of MenACWY control vaccination. The TCR sequence derives from an adult in good health.

The CDR3, as DNA: TGTGCCAGCAGCCAATCGTGGGACCGAAGCTCTGGGGCCAACGTCCTGACTTTC. Encoded protein: CASSQSWDRSSGANVLTF. This sequence joins TRBV3-1 (or the pseudogene TRBV3-2) and TRBJ2-6; D tentatively reads TRBD1 or TRBD2 (5 bases each). Per the germline V gene, CDR1 is LGHDT and CDR2 is YNNKEL (reference sequence). Between the trimmed V and J ends, which lost 2 bases and 0 bases, there was a span of 14 bases. This CDR3 has 18 amino acids.